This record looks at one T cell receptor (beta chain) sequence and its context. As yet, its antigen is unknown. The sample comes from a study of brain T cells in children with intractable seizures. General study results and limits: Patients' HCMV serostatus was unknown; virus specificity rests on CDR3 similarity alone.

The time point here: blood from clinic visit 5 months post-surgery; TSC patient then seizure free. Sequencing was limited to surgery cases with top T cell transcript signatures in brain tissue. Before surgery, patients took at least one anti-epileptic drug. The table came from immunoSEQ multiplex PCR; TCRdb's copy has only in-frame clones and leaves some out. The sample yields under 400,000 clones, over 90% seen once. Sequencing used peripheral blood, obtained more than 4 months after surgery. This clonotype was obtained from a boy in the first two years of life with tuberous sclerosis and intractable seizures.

CDR3 nucleotide sequence: TGTGCCAGCAGTTGGGGGGGCAGGGTTGAAAAACTGTTTTTT. Translated, it gives CASSWGGRVEKLFF. The V gene is TRBV6-5, the J gene TRBJ1-4; D possibly corresponds to TRBD1 (6 bases). Looked up from germline, CDR1 is MNHEY and CDR2 is SVGAGI. The CDR3 is 14 residues long. Between the trimmed V and J ends, which lost 4 bases and 7 bases, there was a span of 13 bases.